What follows are 5 T cell receptor beta chains derived from one specimen sequenced in a study of T-cell reconstitution after alpha-beta-depleted transplantation in children. Unique molecular identifiers were incorporated into the prepared TCRbeta library. TCRdb independently ran MiXCR on the PCR reads; one entry per CDR3 protein. The sample contains 170,000 or so distinct CDR3 sequences, 6% to 7% of which appear only once. The source material was PBMCs from the stem cell graft donor, sampled from the stem cell graft. The receptor source for this set is a human donor who donated a stem cell graft to a child with Wiskott-Aldrich syndrome.

The table lists this clonotype with many counts. This sequence joins TRBV11-1 and TRBJ1-3; 10 bases agree with TRBD1. The V segment lost 5 bases and the J segment 0 bases; nucleotides outside the gene matches: 10. CDR1 SGHAT and CDR2 FQDESV come from the germline V gene (reference sequence). The CDR3 contains 18 residues. Written as DNA, the CDR3 is TGTGCCAGCAGCCGAGGGACAGGGGAGGGTCCCTCTGGAAACACCATATATTTT. It yields the protein CASSRGTGEGPSGNTIYF.

This clonotype was found many times. This chain links TRBV29-1 with TRBJ2-3; 10 bases fit TRBD1. The trim removed 6 bases at V and 4 bases at J, leaving 10 bases unmatched. CDR1 and CDR2 from the germline V gene are SQVTM and ANQGSEA. The CDR3 runs to 15 residues. Written as DNA, the CDR3 is TGCAGCGTCGACGACAGGGGGCTTCCTCCAGATACGCAGTATTTT. Protein: CSVDDRGLPPDTQYF.

The gene calls are TRBV3-1 and TRBJ1-6; no clear D gene. V was clipped by 2 bases and J by 7 bases, with 15 bases between them. CDR3 length: 16 amino acids. Germline V gene lookup returns CDR1 LGHDT and CDR2 YNNKEL (reference sequence). Written as DNA, the CDR3 is TGTGCCAGCAGCCAAAACAACCGGGTCAAAAATTCACCCCTCCACTTT. Residues: CASSQNNRVKNSPLHF.

The chain couples TRBV12-3 or TRBV12-4 to TRBJ1-3, with D perhaps matching TRBD1 (6 bases). This CDR3 is built from 18 residues. V gave up 8 bases and J gave up 0 bases, with 23 bases separating them. CDR3 sequence: CASRTTHRELVSGNTIYF. As DNA, the CDR3 is TGTGCCAGCCGAACCACCCACAGGGAGCTTGTCTCTGGAAACACCATATATTTT.

This clonotype was found many times. The chain couples TRBV20-1 to TRBJ2-7; 9 nucleotides match TRBD2. With V trimmed by 6 bases and J by 3 bases, 9 bases remained unmatched. CDR3 length equals 14 residues. Per the germline V gene, CDR1 is DFQATT and CDR2 is SNEGSKA (reference sequence). The CDR3 DNA sequence: TGCAGTGCCAGTAGCGGGAGAGGGGGCTACGAGCAGTACTTC. Amino acids: CSASSGRGGYEQYF.